This T cell receptor (beta chain) was sequenced in a study of T cells after somatic rescue of genetic block. Profiled with immunoSEQ multiplex PCR; TCRdb holds only in-frame clones, not every one. The top ten hold approximately 8% of the sample, which has 12,000 or so clones, around four fifths seen once. Trimming removed 0 bases at V and 8 bases at J, with 13 bases between. CDR1 and CDR2 (germline): LNHNV, YYDKDF (reference sequence). The CDR3 consists of 14 residues. This clonotype originated in a boy younger than 18. Sequencing was carried out using peripheral blood mononuclear cells (PBMCs). This chain joins TRBV15 and TRBJ1-2, with D hard to call. The DNA of the CDR3 is TGTGCCACCAGCAGAGATGTTCCCTCAACCGGCTACACCTTC. It yields the protein CATSRDVPSTGYTF.